This T cell receptor beta chain was found in a study of a mutant IDH1 vaccine in newly diagnosed glioma. Sample time point: week 47, end of study. One vaccine dose held 300 ug of mutant IDH1 20-mer peptide and came with topical imiquimod. J gave up 6 bases and V 7 bases, and 1 base lay outside the gene matches. Germline CDR1 and CDR2: SGHRS and YFSETQ. The CDR3 runs 12 residues. Sequencing used immunoSEQ multiplex PCR; TCRdb keeps in-frame clones, though not all of them. The repertoire holds tens of thousands of clones, with around 83% as singletons. As concerns this clone: Its antigen remains unidentified.

The chain joins TRBV5-1 to TRBJ1-6; TRBD1 matches at 7 bases. This clonotype was sampled from a woman aged 50 to 60 with glioma. The sequenced sample was PBMCs, obtained from a glioma patient whose treatment included an IDH1 peptide vaccine. CDR3 coding DNA: TGCGCCAGCCGACAGGGTAATTCACCCCTCCACTTT. It translates to CASRQGNSPLHF.